This passage covers 13 T cell receptor beta chains from one sample sequenced in a study of CXCR3-negative and CXCR3-positive naive CD8 T cells (dated by TCRdb to between 2018 and 2021). Sequenced using a NextSeq 550. The Human TCR Profiling Kit (MiLaboratory) was used to make UMI-labeled 5' RACE TRB cDNA libraries. The reads were reprocessed in TCRdb, with one entry per CDR3 protein sequence and no accompanying DNA. Per the sample table, the count is 130,000 or so distinct CDR3 sequences. The ten largest clones represent roughly 0.29% of the sample. The sequenced material came from naive CXCR3- CD8+ T cells from blood. Reading the label with the study, this specimen's cell subset or site is: CD45RO-CCR7+CD27+CD95- naive CD8+ T cells lacking CXCR3 (TNR3-). These receptors were obtained from a human donor in good health. Some clones in this sample may be carry-over from other donors' samples.

The gene calls are TRBV18 and TRBJ2-7. The CDR3 contains 17 residues. Germline CDR1 KGHSH, CDR2 LQKENI. The CDR3 loop reads CASSALGFGPFSYEQYF.

The chain joins TRBV10-3 to TRBJ2-3; TCRdb proposes TRBD1, but this gene call is untestable without DNA. Germline lookup yields CDR1 ENHRY and CDR2 SYGVKD. The CDR3 spans 13 residues. The chain's CDR3 is CASQGGSPDTQYF.

CDR3 residues: CASSVADQLGSEQFF. The V call is TRBV9, the J call TRBJ2-1. The germline V gene has CDR1 SGDLS and CDR2 YYNGEE. This CDR3 has 15 amino acids. The full variable domain, its missing parts supplied by reference TRBV9 and TRBJ2-1, is DSGVTQTPKHLITATGQRVTLRCSPRSGDLSVYWYQQSLDQGLQFLIQYYNGEERAKGNILERFSAQQFPDLHSELNLSSLELGDSALYFCASSVADQLGSEQFFGPGTRLTVL.

CDR3 in amino acids: CASSTGTVTGANVLTF. V gene TRBV7-9 combines with J gene TRBJ2-6; TCRdb proposes TRBD1, but this gene call is untestable without DNA. Germline values: CDR1 SEHNR, CDR2 FQNEAQ (reference sequence). The CDR3 is 16 amino acids.

The V call is TRBV10-3, the J call TRBJ1-6; TCRdb's D call, TRBD1, is unchecked because there is no DNA. The CDR3 covers 14 residues. CDR1 and CDR2 from the germline V gene are ENHRY and SYGVKD. CDR3 sequence reads: CAISVGDRNSPLHF.

The chain couples TRBV29-1 to TRBJ2-2; checking the TCRdb D call of TRBD1 is not possible without DNA. CDR3 size: 15 residues. Germline-derived CDR1 and CDR2 are SQVTM and ANQGSEA. The CDR3 spells CSVSSETGTTGELFF.

CDR3 sequence reads: CASSLGIHEQYF. The chain couples TRBV7-9 to TRBJ2-7. CDR3 length: 12 residues. Germline CDR1 is SEHNR and CDR2 is FQNEAQ (reference sequence).

The chain carries TRBV20-1 and TRBJ2-1. Germline CDR1 DFQATT, CDR2 SNEGSKA (reference sequence). The CDR3 runs 11 residues. This CDR3 reads CSASIPNEQFF.

This chain joins TRBV25-1 and TRBJ2-7. Germline V gives CDR1 MGHDK, CDR2 SYGVNS. This CDR3 contains 15 residues. This chain's CDR3 is CASSDGSRSSYEQYF.

The chain couples TRBV29-1 to TRBJ1-1; without DNA, the TCRdb call of TRBD1 cannot be checked. From germline, CDR1 is SQVTM and CDR2 ANQGSEA. This CDR3 is built from 14 residues. This CDR3 reads CSVGGTGLNTEAFF. The full variable domain, in which reference TRBV29-1 and TRBJ1-1 provide the parts outside the CDR3, is SAVISQKPSRDICQRGTSLTIQCQVDSQVTMMFWYRQQPGQSLTLIATANQGSEATYESGFVIDKFPISRPNLTFSTLTVSNMSPEDSSIYLCSVGGTGLNTEAFFGQGTRLTVV.

The chain joins TRBV30 to TRBJ2-3; the D call from TCRdb, TRBD1, cannot be confirmed without DNA. This CDR3 spans 14 amino acids. Per the germline V gene, CDR1 is GTSNPN and CDR2 is SVGIG (reference sequence). The CDR3 protein is CAWSQGAPTDTQYF.

The chain has TRBV11-2 and TRBJ2-5. Germline values: CDR1 SGHAT, CDR2 FQNNGV. CDR3 length equals 13 residues. CDR3 loop: CASSLDPTETQYF.

The V gene is TRBV7-9, the J gene TRBJ1-1; the D call from TCRdb, TRBD1, cannot be confirmed without DNA. The CDR3 extends over 13 amino acids. Germline assignment: CDR1 SEHNR and CDR2 FQNEAQ (reference sequence). CDR3 loop: CASSLGVALQAFF.